In its sample, the clone carrying this TCR beta chain was seen a few times. Its antigen remains unknown. Exclusions: uncontrolled infection, other autoimmune disease, pregnancy, lactation. The data originate from a study of T cells in Graves' hyperthyroidism and ophthalmopathy. Across the study: Peripheral blood was obtained at initial diagnosis, preceding any treatment. Study results and limitations: Stable hyperthyroidism was told apart from ophthalmopathy by a model built on 13 V-J features.

Germline loops: CDR1 SGHDN, CDR2 FVKESK. V dropped 1 base and J dropped 4 bases, with 13 bases sitting between them. The CDR3 spans 15 residues. TCR beta CDR3 regions were amplified from RNA transcripts. The primer set for the first-round RT-PCR of the TCR CDR3 was HTBI. MiXCR was run by TCRdb on the multiplex PCR reads, yielding one entry per CDR3 protein. The sample holds about 690,000 distinct CDR3 sequences, 17% seen once. This receptor was identified in a man aged 45-65 years with Graves' hyperthyroidism. Input material: blood. The chain recombines TRBV14 with TRBJ1-1; no definite D call. The CDR3 is CASSQGRAGITEAFF. In nucleotides, the CDR3 is TGTGCCAGCAGCCAAGGACGGGCCGGGATCACTGAAGCTTTCTTT.